This TCR beta chain appears in the sequencing data of a study of blood T cell repertoires in COVID-19. For the study at large: Some COVID-19 samples were acute and others convalescent; all came from the United States, Italy and Spain.

In the study's own analysis: Reference gene primer amplification gave estimated nucleated cell counts. Method: immunoSEQ multiplex PCR; TCRdb's copy keeps in-frame clones and lacks some. The V and J calls and clone size come from that table; D and trimming were worked out from the DNA. Of 65,000 to 95,000 clones listed, roughly 78% are singletons. The CDR3 runs 15 residues. The V end was cut by 1 base, the J end by 4 bases, with 10 bases between. The germline V gene encodes CDR1 LGHDT and CDR2 YNNKEL (reference sequence). Seattle-derived patients entered the study during active infection and were followed longitudinally.

What was sequenced was peripheral blood. This TCR was recovered from a man between 60 and 75 years old with COVID-19, enrolled during active disease. V and J are TRBV3-1 (or the pseudogene TRBV3-2) and TRBJ2-2; maybe TRBD1 (6 bases). The CDR3 DNA follows: TGTGCCAGCAGCCAAGCCCCAGGGGCCACCGGGGAGCTGTTTTTT. It codes for CASSQAPGATGELFF.